This T cell receptor (beta chain) was identified during a study of cytomegalovirus exposure and HLA in healthy donors. The V gene end was trimmed by 0 bases and the J gene end by 3 bases; junction bases not matched to a gene: 10. The CDR3 contains 16 residues. Germline V gives CDR1 GTSNPN, CDR2 SVGIG (reference sequence). On this clone: Its matching antigen is unknown.

Data came from immunoSEQ multiplex PCR; TCRdb stores just in-frame clones and leaves some out. The repertoire holds under 95,000 clones, with approximately 91% as singletons. The donors formed part of the roughly 110-subject validation cohort, distinct from the roughly 700-subject first cohort. Whole-study findings and limits: The majority of TCR sequences were rare, yet some public TCRs appeared in many donors. The study listed roughly 160 cytomegalovirus-associated TCR beta chains.

Sequencing input: PBMCs. The chain carries TRBV30 and TRBJ2-7; TRBD2 agrees at 8 bases. The clonotype originates from a man aged 25-40 years in good health and CMV-seronegative. CDR3 protein: CAWSVVGLALFYEQYF. CDR3 DNA: TGTGCCTGGAGTGTCGTTGGACTAGCTCTGTTCTACGAGCAGTACTTC.